The text below deals with one T cell receptor beta chain. This CDR3 is 14 amino acids long. Looked up from germline, CDR1 is SNHLY and CDR2 is FYNNEI. The V end was cut by 0 bases, the J end by 3 bases, with 8 bases between. The sample belongs to a study of beta chain features in type 1 diabetes. Reverse transcribing all isolated RNA meant expressed TCRB transcripts were sequenced. Profiled with immunoSEQ multiplex PCR; TCRdb holds only in-frame clones, not every one. The repertoire includes hundreds of thousands of clones, 30% of them detected once, and about 0.065% sits in the top ten. CD45RO/CCR7/CD25/CD127/CD95/CD27 separated CD4+ naive, central memory, regulatory and stem cell-like memory cells by sorting.

Source material: naive CD4+ T cells from blood. The sequence was collected from a man aged 18 to 29 in good health. The chain is built from TRBV2 and TRBJ1-2; unclear D gene. CDR3 sequence (DNA): TGTGCCAGCAGTGAAGCGTCGCGGTACTATGGCTACACCTTC. It yields the protein CASSEASRYYGYTF. Supplemented by reference TRBV2 and TRBJ1-2, the full variable domain reads EPEVTQTPSHQVTQMGQEVILRCVPISNHLYFYWYRQILGQKVEFLVSFYNNEISEKSEIFDDQFSVERPDGSNFTLKIRSTKLEDSAMYFCASSEASRYYGYTFGSGTRLTVV.